These T cell receptor beta chains were read from a single sample in a study of blood T cells in healthy people across ages. TCRdb reprocessed the 5' RACE reads with MiXCR, giving one entry per CDR3 protein. Of fewer than 1,000,000 distinct CDR3 sequences in the sample, about 42% are singletons; the top ten hold roughly 20%. Input material: blood. These receptors all come from an elderly man in good health. Each CDR3 is given with its conserved first and last residue. The D gene is left open where the match is weak. Clone size is not always given. Where it is, it says once, few, many or a class for expanded clones.

v_call,d_call,j_call,clone_size,cdr3_aa,cdr3_nt
TRBV28,-,TRBJ2-7,-,CASSLAMRSYEQYF,TGTGCCAGCAGTTTAGCTATGCGCTCCTACGAGCAGTACTTC
TRBV24-1,-,TRBJ2-4,-,CATQEADGAKNIQYF,TGTGCCACCCAGGAGGCCGATGGGGCCAAAAACATTCAGTACTTC
TRBV7-2,TRBD1,TRBJ2-1,-,CASSPDRATSEQFF,TGTGCCAGCAGTCCGGACAGGGCTACAAGCGAGCAGTTCTTC
TRBV15,TRBD2,TRBJ2-5,few,CATSRYGTSRRNEQYF,TGTGCCACCAGCAGATACGGGACTAGCAGACGCAATGAGCAGTACTTC
TRBV6-2/TRBV6-3,-,TRBJ2-3,once,CASSGNRDTQYF,TGTGCCAGCAGTGGGAATAGGGATACGCAGTATTTT
TRBV7-2,TRBD1,TRBJ1-2,-,CASSQTSGTGRGYTF,TGTGCCAGCAGCCAAACTTCCGGGACAGGGCGCGGCTACACCTTC
TRBV27,TRBD2,TRBJ2-7,-,CASSLRTSSYEQYF,TGTGCCAGCAGTTTGAGGACTAGCTCCTACGAGCAGTACTTC
TRBV20-1,TRBD1,TRBJ1-5,-,CSASLPGQVIYQPQHF,TGCAGTGCTAGTTTGCCGGGACAGGTGATTTATCAGCCCCAGCATTTT
TRBV10-3,TRBD2,TRBJ2-3,-,CAISRLAGVTDTQYF,TGTGCCATCAGCCGACTAGCGGGAGTGACAGATACGCAGTATTTT
TRBV7-2,-,TRBJ2-1,-,CASSQSWGTKNEQFF,TGTGCCAGCAGTCAATCGTGGGGAACCAAGAATGAGCAGTTCTTC
TRBV28,TRBD2,TRBJ2-7,many,CASTPGLEVPEQYF,TGTGCCAGCACCCCGGGACTAGAAGTTCCCGAGCAGTACTTC
TRBV28,-,TRBJ2-3,many,CASSISGRGPTDTQYF,TGTGCCAGCAGTATCTCCGGCAGGGGCCCCACAGATACGCAGTATTTT
TRBV20-1,-,TRBJ2-1,-,CSARVTPGPLNEQFF,TGCAGTGCTAGAGTCACCCCCGGACCACTGAATGAGCAGTTCTTC
TRBV3-1,-,TRBJ2-2,-,CASSLRGGLRGTGELFF,TGTGCCAGCAGCTTACGCGGAGGACTAAGAGGGACCGGGGAGCTGTTTTTT
TRBV13,-,TRBJ2-7,-,CASSSRGGTRLYEQYF,TGTGCCAGCAGCTCGAGGGGCGGGACAAGACTCTACGAGCAGTACTTC
TRBV6-6,-,TRBJ1-5,-,CASSSDLNQPQHF,TGTGCCAGCAGTTCAGACCTTAATCAGCCCCAGCATTTT
TRBV29-1,-,TRBJ2-3,-,CSASWREVTDTQYF,TGCAGCGCTTCGTGGCGGGAAGTCACAGATACGCAGTATTTT
TRBV7-2,TRBD2,TRBJ2-7,-,CASSPVAGEVYEQYF,TGTGCCAGCAGCCCTGTAGCGGGAGAGGTCTACGAGCAGTACTTC
TRBV20-1,TRBD2,TRBJ2-3,few,CSARGLAGGHGTDTQYF,TGCAGTGCTAGAGGGTTAGCGGGAGGTCACGGCACAGATACGCAGTATTTT
TRBV10-1,TRBD2,TRBJ2-7,-,CASSDSGLAEGKTYEQYF,TGCGCCAGCAGTGACTCGGGACTAGCGGAAGGGAAGACCTACGAGCAGTACTTC
TRBV20-1,-,TRBJ2-6,few,CSARHRLANVLTF,TGCAGTGCTAGACACAGGCTGGCCAACGTCCTGACTTTC
TRBV5-1,TRBD1,TRBJ2-1,-,CASSLLQGAHNELFF,TGCGCCAGCAGCTTGTTGCAGGGGGCCCACAATGAGCTGTTCTTC
TRBV7-9,TRBD1,TRBJ2-1,once,CASSLRDQSSDRVGNEQFF,TGTGCCAGCAGCTTAAGGGATCAGTCAAGCGACAGGGTCGGAAATGAGCAGTTCTTC
TRBV9,TRBD1,TRBJ2-7,-,CASSPQGASYNEQYF,TGTGCCAGCAGCCCACAGGGGGCATCCTACAATGAGCAGTACTTC
TRBV3-1,TRBD1,TRBJ2-3,few,CASSPAGQGTDTQYF,TGTGCCAGCAGCCCCGCGGGACAGGGGACAGATACGCAGTATTTT
TRBV6-6,TRBD1,TRBJ2-3,few,CASNRQGRDTQYF,TGTGCCAGCAACCGACAGGGGAGGGATACGCAGTATTTT
TRBV5-5,TRBD1,TRBJ2-7,many,CASKGQSYEQYF,TGTGCCAGCAAGGGACAGTCCTACGAGCAGTACTTC
TRBV30,TRBD2,TRBJ2-5,few,CAWSVRAGVETQYF,TGTGCCTGGAGTGTACGAGCGGGAGTAGAGACCCAGTACTTC
TRBV3-1,TRBD1,TRBJ2-6,-,CASSPGRDSGALTF,TGTGCCAGCAGCCCTGGCCGGGACAGTGGGGCCCTGACTTTC
TRBV28,-,TRBJ2-1,-,CTSSMDSSYNEQFF,TGTACCAGCAGTATGGACTCCTCCTACAATGAGCAGTTCTTC
TRBV20-1,TRBD2,TRBJ2-7,few,CSAKIGLAGVEQYF,TGCAGTGCCAAAATCGGACTAGCGGGTGTCGAGCAGTACTTC
TRBV2,-,TRBJ1-5,-,CASRDPGAYSNQPQHF,TGTGCCAGCAGGGATCCAGGGGCATATAGCAATCAGCCCCAGCATTTT
TRBV25-1,-,TRBJ2-5,-,CASSDWTVVSETQYF,TGTGCCAGCAGTGACTGGACAGTTGTGTCGGAGACCCAGTACTTC
TRBV5-1,TRBD1,TRBJ2-1,many,CASSWGTGGDEQFF,TGCGCCAGCAGCTGGGGGACAGGGGGCGATGAGCAGTTCTTC
TRBV20-1,TRBD2,TRBJ2-4,-,CSARGSSGKEGQYF,TGCAGTGCTAGAGGGTCTAGCGGGAAGGAGGGGCAGTACTTC
TRBV5-6,-,TRBJ2-1,-,CASSLLTGAYNEQFF,TGTGCCAGCAGCTTGTTAACGGGGGCCTACAATGAGCAGTTCTTC
TRBV20-1,TRBD1,TRBJ1-2,once,CSARVPRQGRSFYGYTF,TGCAGTGCTAGAGTTCCTAGACAGGGGAGATCCTTCTATGGCTACACCTTC
TRBV20-1,TRBD2,TRBJ2-5,-,CSARVLGGREQYF,TGCAGTGCTAGAGTATTAGGAGGGAGGGAGCAGTACTTC
TRBV15,-,TRBJ2-7,-,CATRGAGDYEQYF,TGTGCCACCAGGGGGGCAGGAGACTACGAGCAGTACTTC
TRBV9,-,TRBJ2-1,few,CASSVVPAGNYNEQFF,TGTGCCAGCAGCGTAGTCCCAGCGGGCAACTACAATGAGCAGTTCTTC
TRBV6-1,-,TRBJ1-4,-,CASYERGKVEKLFF,TGTGCCAGCTACGAACGGGGGAAAGTTGAAAAACTGTTTTTT
TRBV6-4,-,TRBJ2-6,-,CASSPQWGNSGANVLTF,TGTGCCAGCAGTCCCCAATGGGGGAACTCTGGGGCCAACGTCCTGACTTTC